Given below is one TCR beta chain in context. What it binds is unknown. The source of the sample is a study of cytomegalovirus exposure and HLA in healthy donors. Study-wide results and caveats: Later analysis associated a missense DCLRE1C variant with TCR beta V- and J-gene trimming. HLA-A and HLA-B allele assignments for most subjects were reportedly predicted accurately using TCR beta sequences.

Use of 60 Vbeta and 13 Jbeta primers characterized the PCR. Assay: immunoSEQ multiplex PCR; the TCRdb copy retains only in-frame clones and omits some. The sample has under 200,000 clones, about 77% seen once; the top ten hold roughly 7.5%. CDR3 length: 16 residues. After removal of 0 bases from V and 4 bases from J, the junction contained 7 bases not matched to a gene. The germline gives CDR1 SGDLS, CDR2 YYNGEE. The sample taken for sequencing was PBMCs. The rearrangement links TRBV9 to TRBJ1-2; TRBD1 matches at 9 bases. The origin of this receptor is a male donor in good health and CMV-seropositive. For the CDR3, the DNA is TGTGCCAGCAGCGTAGGAGGGACAGGGATAGTCTATGGCTACACCTTC. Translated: CASSVGGTGIVYGYTF.